A single T cell receptor beta chain is shown here with its context. The antigen is not known. Vbeta (60) and Jbeta (13) primers were used in the PCR. Clones were sequenced by immunoSEQ multiplex PCR, and TCRdb holds only the in-frame ones, with some missing. This table holds about 130,000 clones, roughly 85% found once. This record belongs to a study of cytomegalovirus exposure and HLA in healthy donors. Findings of the study overall: Evidence from a later analysis indicated that most CMV-associated TCR beta chains looked HLA-restricted. Association of roughly 17,000 TCR beta sequences with HLA alleles was found at 0.05 false discovery rate in a later analysis. Certain sequence variants were highly shared and formed a cluster, and this cluster was likely a sequencing artifact. Within an earlier analysis, most TCR beta V segments proved productive either about 90% or about 30% of the time.

This CDR3 comprises 13 residues. The germline gives CDR1 GTSNPN, CDR2 SVGIG (reference sequence). Trimming took 2 bases from V and 4 from J, leaving 11 bases between them. Sample: PBMCs. This TCR was sampled from a man in his forties in good health and CMV-seronegative. The chain combines TRBV30 with TRBJ1-1, with no clear D. The CDR3 region is CAWSTETFTEAFF. The DNA for the CDR3 is TGTGCCTGGAGTACAGAAACGTTCACTGAAGCTTTCTTT.